Shown below are 4 T cell receptor beta chains from a single sample sequenced in a study of blood T cell repertoires in COVID-19. Libraries were prepared by immunoSEQ multiplex PCR; TCRdb keeps only in-frame clonotypes and omits some of them. Found here are about 260,000 clones, around 87% of them singletons; the top ten hold more than 1.3%. The sequenced sample consisted of peripheral blood. These receptors were taken from a woman in her forties who had recovered from COVID-19.

The chain is built from TRBV4-3 and TRBJ1-2; tentative D call: TRBD1 (6 bases). This CDR3 is 15 amino acids long. Trimming removed 3 bases at V and 4 bases at J, with 15 bases between. The germline V gene encodes CDR1 LGHNA and CDR2 YSLEER. The CDR3 DNA reads TGCGCCAGCAGCCAGGAGACAGGAATAGCCTATGGCTACACCTTC. Translating it yields CASSQETGIAYGYTF.

This chain's CDR3 is CASSQGDGYTF. CDR3 nucleotide sequence: TGTGCCAGCAGTCAGGGGGATGGCTACACCTTC. The V call is TRBV25-1, the J call TRBJ1-2; 7 nucleotides align to TRBD1. Trimming took 5 bases from V and 6 from J; bases not matched to a gene: 0. The CDR3 consists of 11 residues. The germline V gene has CDR1 MGHDK and CDR2 SYGVNS.

The chain joins TRBV5-1 to TRBJ2-7; 8 bases are shared with TRBD1. Germline trimming cut 4 bases from V and 1 base from J; bases unmatched to any gene: 4. Per germline, CDR1 SGHRS and CDR2 YFSETQ. This CDR3 is built from 14 residues. CDR3 region: CASSEQGESYEQYF. In DNA form, the CDR3 reads TGCGCCAGCAGCGAACAGGGGGAGTCCTACGAGCAGTACTTC.

This rearrangement joins TRBV15 to TRBJ1-1; D might be TRBD1 (5 bases). Trimming removed 3 bases from V and 2 bases from J, with 13 bases in between. The V gene's germline CDR1 is LNHNV and CDR2 YYDKDF (reference sequence). The CDR3 length is 15 residues. The CDR3 nucleotides are TGTGCCACCAGCAGGTCGTGGGGCTATAACACTGAAGCTTTCTTT. It translates to CATSRSWGYNTEAFF.